The next 17 T cell receptor beta chains were all read from a single sample in a study of blood T cell repertoires in COVID-19. Some clones are missing from TCRdb's copy, which holds only in-frame ones; the method was immunoSEQ multiplex PCR. The table records about 330,000 clones, 85% to 90% of them present only once. The sequencing input was PBMCs or T cells enriched from blood (not recorded which). Receptors were obtained from a woman younger than 35 who had recovered from COVID-19.

The CDR3 protein is CASSSNGRGFNEKLFF. In nucleotides, the CDR3 is TGTGCCAGCAGCTCGAATGGTAGGGGATTTAATGAAAAACTGTTTTTT. This chain links TRBV5-6 with TRBJ1-4; D perhaps matches TRBD1 (5 bases). The CDR3 consists of 16 residues. V was clipped by 3 bases and J by 4 bases, with 16 bases between them. Germline V gene data show CDR1 as SGHDT and CDR2 as YYEEEE.

The chain links TRBV14 to TRBJ2-3, with TRBD1 identical over 9 bases. In germline, CDR1 is SGHDN, CDR2 FVKESK. V shed 4 bases, J shed 0 bases, and the junction held 14 bases outside the gene matches. This CDR3 contains 19 residues. The CDR3, as DNA: TGTGCCAGCAGCCCCTATCCGGGACAGGGCGATACTAGCACAGATACGCAGTATTTT. Amino acids: CASSPYPGQGDTSTDTQYF.

A few counts support this clone. Other nucleotide sequences in the sample specify the same CDR3. The chain links TRBV5-1 to TRBJ2-3; TRBD2 aligns across 15 bases. The CDR3 runs to 17 residues. Germline trimming cut 4 bases from V and 2 bases from J; bases unmatched to any gene: 5. Looked up from germline, CDR1 is SGHRS and CDR2 is YFSETQ. The CDR3 coding sequence is TGCGCCAGCAGCCCCGGACTAGCGGGGGGGTACACAGATACGCAGTATTTT. Translating gives CASSPGLAGGYTDTQYF.

The chain recombines TRBV29-1 with TRBJ1-5; weak D call: TRBD1 (5 bases). Germline V gene data show CDR1 as SQVTM and CDR2 as ANQGSEA. The V gene lost 0 bases and the J gene lost 7 bases, with 22 bases spanning the gap. The CDR3 totals 17 residues. The CDR3 protein is CSVEEALGQGLDQPQHF. CDR3 sequence (DNA): TGCAGCGTTGAAGAAGCGTTGGGGCAGGGATTGGACCAGCCCCAGCATTTT.

V is TRBV6-5 and J is TRBJ1-1; TRBD1 is a possible D gene (5 bases). The CDR3 length is 14 residues. V lost 7 bases, J lost 0 bases, and 12 bases lay in between. The germline V gene encodes CDR1 MNHEY and CDR2 SVGAGI. This chain's CDR3 is CASTPTGLNTEAFF. The CDR3 DNA is TGTGCCAGCACTCCTACAGGATTGAACACTGAAGCTTTCTTT.

The rearrangement joins TRBV6-5 to TRBJ2-7; D ambiguous. The CDR3 covers 15 residues. V was cut by 6 bases and J by 3 bases, with 18 bases left in between. In germline, CDR1 is MNHEY, CDR2 SVGAGI. CDR3 region: CASSLSSTMSYEQYF. CDR3 nucleotides: TGTGCCAGCAGCCTTAGTTCTACCATGAGCTACGAGCAGTACTTC.

V usage is TRBV5-1 and J usage is TRBJ1-2; D unresolved. Germline values: CDR1 SGHRS, CDR2 YFSETQ. CDR3 length: 16 amino acids. Trimming shortened V by 7 bases and J by 6 bases, and 25 bases separated the two germline ends. The CDR3 sequence: CASGITTTREDNGYTF. In DNA, the CDR3 is TGCGCCAGCGGAATCACAACAACCAGAGAGGATAATGGCTACACCTTC.

V usage is TRBV5-6 and J usage is TRBJ1-2; possibly TRBD1 for D (6 bases). The V gene lost 0 bases and the J gene lost 5 bases, with 14 bases spanning the gap. The CDR3 extends over 15 amino acids. Germline V CDR1 and CDR2: SGHDT, YYEEEE. This CDR3 is CASSLGPGDKYGYTF. The CDR3 coding sequence is TGTGCCAGCAGCTTGGGTCCAGGGGATAAATATGGCTACACCTTC.

The chain carries TRBV18 and TRBJ1-3, with D tentatively TRBD1 (5 bases). Trimming left V 6 bases short and J 4 bases short, with 22 bases between. The CDR3 length is 17 residues. Germline V gene data show CDR1 as KGHSH and CDR2 as LQKENI. CDR3 sequence reads: CASSPDSTGAGGNTIYF. CDR3 bases: TGTGCCAGCTCGCCGGATTCAACAGGCGCGGGAGGAAACACCATATATTTT.

This sequence joins TRBV6-5 and TRBJ1-1; no firm D call. CDR3 length: 14 amino acids. Looked up from germline, CDR1 is MNHEY and CDR2 is SVGAGI. Trimming stripped 6 bases from V and 1 base from J, with 12 bases between. CDR3 DNA sequence: TGTGCCAGCAGCTTCACCCACAGGAACACTGAAGCTTTCTTT. Protein sequence: CASSFTHRNTEAFF.

The chain carries TRBV7-9 and TRBJ2-1, with 7 bases lining up with TRBD1. The CDR3 totals 18 residues. After removal of 0 bases from V and 3 bases from J, the junction contained 11 bases not matched to a gene. Germline CDR1 reads SEHNR; CDR2 reads FQNEAQ (reference sequence). This chain's CDR3 is CASSLANRGRTGYNEQFF. In nucleotides, the CDR3 is TGTGCCAGCAGCTTAGCCAACAGGGGACGGACGGGCTACAATGAGCAGTTCTTC.

CDR3 in DNA: TGTGCCAGCAGTTTCGGTTCGTTCGCGGGGGGGAATGAGCAGTTCTTC. It specifies CASSFGSFAGGNEQFF. The gene calls are TRBV28 and TRBJ2-1; TRBD2 aligns across 9 bases. The CDR3 is 16 amino acids. V shed 3 bases, J shed 7 bases, and the junction held 10 bases outside the gene matches. CDR1 and CDR2 from the germline V gene are MDHEN and SYDVKM.

The chain recombines TRBV30 with TRBJ2-7; maybe TRBD2 (5 bases). The CDR3 spans 15 residues. The V end was cut by 0 bases, the J end by 4 bases, with 16 bases between. Per germline, CDR1 GTSNPN and CDR2 SVGIG (reference sequence). The CDR3 DNA is TGTGCCTGGAGTGTAGGCGGTAGCGAGGTATACGAGCAGTACTTC. Translating gives CAWSVGGSEVYEQYF.

This clone came up a few times. The chain has TRBV5-6 and TRBJ1-2; D not certain. V dropped 0 bases and J dropped 8 bases, with 20 bases sitting between them. This CDR3 contains 16 residues. Germline V CDR1 and CDR2: SGHDT, YYEEEE. The CDR3 spells CASSLALWDRGGGYTF. CDR3 DNA sequence: TGTGCCAGCAGCTTGGCCTTGTGGGATCGGGGTGGAGGCTACACCTTC.

The rearrangement links TRBV7-9 to TRBJ1-4, with a possible D match to TRBD1 (6 bases). V lost 6 bases and J 10 bases, leaving 18 bases between the germline ends. The CDR3 sequence is 14 residues long. From germline, CDR1 is SEHNR and CDR2 FQNEAQ (reference sequence). The CDR3 sequence is CASRPDSPRGKLFF. The CDR3 DNA reads TGTGCCAGCAGGCCGGACAGCCCAAGGGGAAAACTGTTTTTT.

The chain employs TRBV3-1 (or the pseudogene TRBV3-2) and TRBJ2-2; D perhaps matches TRBD2 (5 bases). The germline gives CDR1 LGHDT, CDR2 YNNKEL (reference sequence). Trimming cost V 4 bases and J 4 bases, with 19 bases left between them. The CDR3 has 17 amino acids. CDR3 in DNA: TGTGCCAGCAGCCCCGGGATCTCTGTGCTGGGCACCGGGGAGCTGTTTTTT. This sequence encodes CASSPGISVLGTGELFF.

This clone appeared once. The CDR3 region is CASGTGLHEQYF. CDR3 bases: TGTGCCAGCGGGACAGGGCTCCACGAGCAGTACTTC. V gene TRBV6-6 combines with J gene TRBJ2-7; 9 bases line up with TRBD1. V was clipped by 8 bases and J by 5 bases; unmatched bases: 4. The CDR3 has 12 residues. From germline, CDR1 is MNHNY and CDR2 SVGAGI (reference sequence).